One sample yielded the 13 T cell receptor beta chains listed below, sequenced in a study of naive and memory T cell subsets. The SP2 primer and nested alpha and beta constant region primers amplified ligated cDNA in four rounds. TCRdb reprocessed the 5' RACE reads via MiXCR and lists one record per CDR3 protein. The data show about 48,000 distinct CDR3 sequences, 4% to 5% seen once. The library had UMIs added by 3' ligation of an oligonucleotide to TCR cDNA. These receptors were taken from a female donor in good health.

This clonotype occurred many times. The J gene is TRBJ1-3, the V gene TRBV6-1, with D uncertain. The CDR3 extends over 13 amino acids. CDR1 is MNHNS and CDR2 is SASEGT in the germline V gene. V gave up 10 bases and J gave up 0 bases, with 10 bases separating them. DNA of the CDR3: TGTGCCACCACACTTATCTCTGGAAACACCATATATTTT. The encoded protein is CATTLISGNTIYF.

This clonotype was detected a few times. The chain has TRBV7-9 and TRBJ2-3, with D possibly being TRBD2 (6 bases). CDR3 length: 13 residues. The germline V and J ends were trimmed by 5 bases and 7 bases, with 13 bases remaining between them. In germline, CDR1 is SEHNR, CDR2 FQNEAQ (reference sequence). The CDR3 DNA reads TGTGCCAGCAGCAGCCCGGAGGGCCATACGCAGTATTTT. This sequence encodes CASSSPEGHTQYF.

At least ten counts were recorded for this clonotype. J is TRBJ1-1 and V is TRBV5-6; no firm D call. This CDR3 contains 18 residues. With 3 bases removed from V and 1 base from J, the gap between germline ends came to 22 bases. CDR1 is SGHDT and CDR2 is YYEEEE in the germline V gene. CDR3 residues: CASSSHPWFREKNTEAFF. The CDR3 DNA is TGTGCCAGCAGCTCTCATCCCTGGTTCCGCGAAAAGAACACTGAAGCTTTCTTT.

This clonotype has more than one count but fewer than ten. The chain has TRBV14 and TRBJ1-2; D unresolved. Per the germline V gene, CDR1 is SGHDN and CDR2 is FVKESK. The CDR3 loop spans 17 amino acids. V lost 3 bases and J lost 2, with 19 bases in between. The CDR3 here is CASSHLDLRDSNYGYTF. The DNA for the CDR3 is TGTGCCAGCAGCCACCTTGATCTTAGGGATTCGAACTATGGCTACACCTTC. Filled out from reference TRBV14 and TRBJ1-2, the complete variable domain reads EAGVTQFPSHSVIEKGQTVTLRCDPISGHDNLYWYRRVMGKEIKFLLHFVKESKQDESGMPNNRFLAERTGGTYSTLKVQPAELEDSGVYFCASSHLDLRDSNYGYTFGSGTRLTVV.

This clonotype was recorded at least ten times. The chain is built from TRBV6-1 and TRBJ2-3; D is unresolved. V shed 4 bases and J shed 2 bases, with 13 bases lying between them. Germline CDR1 is MNHNS and CDR2 is SASEGT. The CDR3 has 15 amino acids. The CDR3 nucleotides read TGTGCCAGCAGTGCAGGCCTGATCCACACAGATACGCAGTATTTT. It specifies CASSAGLIHTDTQYF.

This clonotype was seen ten or more times. The rearrangement links TRBV11-2 to TRBJ2-5, with D unclear. CDR1 and CDR2 (germline): SGHAT, FQNNGV. The V and J ends lost 5 bases and 0 bases respectively, with 4 bases between them. The CDR3 extends over 12 amino acids. The CDR3 spells CASSAHQETQYF. CDR3 sequence (DNA): TGTGCCAGCAGCGCCCACCAAGAGACCCAGTACTTC.

This clonotype was recorded at least ten times. The chain employs TRBV20-1 and TRBJ2-1; the match to TRBD2 covers 8 bases. Germline trimming cut 7 bases from V and 0 bases from J; bases unmatched to any gene: 17. Germline CDR1 DFQATT, CDR2 SNEGSKA (reference sequence). The CDR3 has 18 amino acids. The CDR3 region is CSGRAARGGGISYNEQFF. The CDR3, as DNA: TGCAGTGGTCGGGCAGCCCGGGGCGGGGGGATCTCCTACAATGAGCAGTTCTTC.

This clonotype has at least ten counts. CDR3 bases: TGTGCCAGCACTTTTTCGCCTCGAAACACCATATATTTT. Encoded protein: CASTFSPRNTIYF. V usage is TRBV12-3 or TRBV12-4 and J usage is TRBJ1-3; no reliable D call. CDR3 length equals 13 residues. V dropped 7 bases and J dropped 5 bases, with 12 bases sitting between them.

This clonotype was observed a few times. The chain links TRBV7-2 to TRBJ2-1; D unresolved. The CDR3 totals 16 residues. Trimming left V 5 bases short and J 5 bases short, with 19 bases between. Germline V gene lookup returns CDR1 SGHTA and CDR2 FQGNSA. The CDR3 loop reads CASSPLSAPQDNEQFF. DNA of the CDR3: TGTGCCAGCAGCCCTTTGTCGGCCCCCCAAGACAATGAGCAGTTCTTC.

There are many counts of this clonotype. The junction shows a germline mismatch at one end, possibly a read error. This rearrangement joins TRBV18 to TRBJ2-7; the match to TRBD1 covers 8 bases. This CDR3 spans 14 amino acids. CDR1 and CDR2 (germline): KGHSH, LQKENI. The CDR3 DNA reads as TGTGCCAGCTCACCCACCAATCGACAGGGGTTTCCGATTTTC. This translates into CASSPTNRQGFPIF.

This clonotype was detected many times. The chain has TRBV12-3 or TRBV12-4 and TRBJ2-7; the match to TRBD1 covers 8 bases. The CDR3 contains 15 residues. The V gene end was trimmed by 6 bases and the J gene end by 0 bases; junction bases not matched to a gene: 7. The CDR3 loop reads CASSYTGTGSYEQYF. DNA for the CDR3: TGTGCCAGCAGCTATACCGGGACAGGCTCCTACGAGCAGTACTTC.

This clonotype was counted many times. Relative to the germline gene, one junction end is altered; a read error may explain this. The J gene is TRBJ2-2, the V gene TRBV29-1, with D unclear. Germline CDR1 SQVTM, CDR2 ANQGSEA. The CDR3 runs 12 residues. CDR3 coding DNA: TGCAGCGTCGAAGACATCACCGGGGAGCTGTTTTTT. As protein: CSVEDITGELFF.

There are many counts of this clonotype. The chain has TRBV9 and TRBJ1-5, with TRBD1 matching 7 bases. Germline CDR1 reads SGDLS; CDR2 reads YYNGEE. V dropped 5 bases and J dropped 0; count of bases not matched to a gene: 2. The CDR3 totals 14 residues. CDR3 bases: TGTGCCAGCAGTACAGGGGATAGCAATCAGCCCCAGCATTTT. Amino acid sequence: CASSTGDSNQPQHF.